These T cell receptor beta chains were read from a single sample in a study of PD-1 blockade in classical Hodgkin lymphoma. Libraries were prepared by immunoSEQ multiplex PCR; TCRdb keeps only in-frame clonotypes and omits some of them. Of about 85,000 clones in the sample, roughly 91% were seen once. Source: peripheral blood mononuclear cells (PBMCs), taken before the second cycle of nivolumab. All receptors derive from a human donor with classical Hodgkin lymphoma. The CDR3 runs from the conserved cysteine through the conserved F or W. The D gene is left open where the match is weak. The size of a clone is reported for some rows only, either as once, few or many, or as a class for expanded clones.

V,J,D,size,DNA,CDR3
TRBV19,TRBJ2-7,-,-,TGTGCCAGTAGCGGGACATTAGGCTACGAGCAGTACTTC,CASSGTLGYEQYF
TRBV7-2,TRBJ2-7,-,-,TGTGCCAGCAGCTTAAGGCCAATGGCGGGTGGGCTCGAGCAGTACTTC,CASSLRPMAGGLEQYF
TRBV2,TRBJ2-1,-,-,TGTGCCAGCAGCGCCGCCAGGGACTACAATGAGCAGTTCTTC,CASSAARDYNEQFF
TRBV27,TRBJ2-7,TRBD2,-,TGTGCCAGCAGTTCAACCGGGACTAGCGGGACCCCCTACGAGCAGTACTTC,CASSSTGTSGTPYEQYF
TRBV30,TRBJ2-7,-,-,TGTGCCTGGAGCGGCGTGGCGGAGATAAAATTCGAGCAGTACTTC,CAWSGVAEIKFEQYF
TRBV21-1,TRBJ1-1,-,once,TGTGCCAGCAGCAAAGTGGGACAGGGGGAGAACACTGAAGCTTTCTTT,CASSKVGQGENTEAFF
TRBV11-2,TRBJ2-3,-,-,TGTGCCAGCAGCTTGGGGGGGCGAGGGACCGATACGCAGTATTTT,CASSLGGRGTDTQYF
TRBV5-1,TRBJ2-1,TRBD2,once,TGCGCCAGCAGCTGGGGGACTAGCGGGAACGGAAATGAGCAGTTCTTC,CASSWGTSGNGNEQFF
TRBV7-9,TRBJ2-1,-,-,TGTGCCAGCAGCTTAGCGAGCCTAGTCAATGAGCAGTTCTTC,CASSLASLVNEQFF
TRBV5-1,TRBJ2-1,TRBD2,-,TGCGCCAGCAGGCTCACTAGCGCCGAGAGGTACAATGAGCAGTTCTTC,CASRLTSAERYNEQFF
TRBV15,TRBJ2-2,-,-,TGTGCCACCAGCAGAGCGACTGGACACACCGGGGAGCTGTTTTTT,CATSRATGHTGELFF
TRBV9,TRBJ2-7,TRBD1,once,TGTGCCAGCAGCCCAGGGACAGGGCGCTACGAGCAGTACTTC,CASSPGTGRYEQYF
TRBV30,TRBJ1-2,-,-,TGTGCCTGGAGTCTTACCGCCTTTAACTATGGCTACACCTTC,CAWSLTAFNYGYTF
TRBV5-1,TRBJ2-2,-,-,TGCGCCAGCAGACTTCGAGGCAGCCCTTACACCGGGGAGCTGTTTTTT,CASRLRGSPYTGELFF
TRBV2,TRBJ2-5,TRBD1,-,TGTGCCAGTTGGGACAGGCAAGAGACCCAGTACTTC,CASWDRQETQYF
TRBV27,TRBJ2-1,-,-,TGTGCCAGCAGTTTATTGTATACGGGCGCGGATGAGCAGTTCTTC,CASSLLYTGADEQFF
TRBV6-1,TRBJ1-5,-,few,TGTGCCAGCAGTGATGTGGGATTTAGTCAGCCCCAGCATTTT,CASSDVGFSQPQHF
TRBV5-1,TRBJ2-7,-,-,TGCGCCAGCAGCTTATCACAGGGACCCTACGAGCAGTACTTC,CASSLSQGPYEQYF
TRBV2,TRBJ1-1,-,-,TGTGCCACCTCCCAGGGAACTAAGAACACTGAAGCTTTCTTT,CATSQGTKNTEAFF
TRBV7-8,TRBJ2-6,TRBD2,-,TGTGCCAGCAGCTTATCCCCTAGCGGGAGCTATGGGGCCAACGTCCTGACTTTC,CASSLSPSGSYGANVLTF
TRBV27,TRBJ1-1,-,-,TGTGCCAGCGCCAGGAACACTGAAGCTTTCTTT,CASARNTEAFF
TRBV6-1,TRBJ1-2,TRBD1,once,TGTGCCAGCAGTCCCCGGGACAGGGTAGATGGCTACACCTTC,CASSPRDRVDGYTF
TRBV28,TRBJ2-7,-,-,TGTGCCAGCAGGGGGGGGCCCTACGAGCAGTACTTC,CASRGGPYEQYF
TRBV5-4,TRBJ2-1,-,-,TGTGCCAGCAGCCCCCCCCGTGCGGGAAGCTACAATGAGCAGTTCTTC,CASSPPRAGSYNEQFF
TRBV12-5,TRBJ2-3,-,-,TGTGCTAGTGGTTTGGCCCTCCAAGGGGGTGGCGGGCTCCAAGGGTTCACAGATACGCAGTATTTT,CASGLALQGGGGLQGFTDTQYF
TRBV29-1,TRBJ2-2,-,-,TGCAGCGTTCCCAGGGGCCGGAACACCGGGGAGCTGTTTTTT,CSVPRGRNTGELFF
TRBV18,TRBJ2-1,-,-,TGTGCCAGCTCACCGACTATCGGGAGCTCCTACAATGAGCAGTTCTTC,CASSPTIGSSYNEQFF
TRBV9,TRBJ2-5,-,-,TGTGCCAGCAGCTCTTTCTCCGGCCAAGAGACCCAGTACTTC,CASSSFSGQETQYF
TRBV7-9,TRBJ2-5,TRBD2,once,TGTGCCAGCAGTTCCACGACCGGGACTAGCAAAGAGACCCAGTACTTC,CASSSTTGTSKETQYF
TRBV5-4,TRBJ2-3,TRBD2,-,TGTGCCAGCAGCTGGACTAGCGGGACTAGGGCAGATACGCAGTATTTT,CASSWTSGTRADTQYF
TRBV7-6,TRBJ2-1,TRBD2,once,TGTGCCAGCAGCTTAACGTATAGGACTAGCGGTTACAATGAGCAGTTCTTC,CASSLTYRTSGYNEQFF
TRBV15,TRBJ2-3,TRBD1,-,TGTGCCACCAGCAGAGAGACAGGGAAGGTTCAAGATACGCAGTATTTT,CATSRETGKVQDTQYF
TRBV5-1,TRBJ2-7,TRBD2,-,TGCGCCAGCAGCTTTCTTACCCCCGCGTTAGCGGGAGGGTCCTACGAGCAGTACTTC,CASSFLTPALAGGSYEQYF
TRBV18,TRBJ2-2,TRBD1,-,TGTGCCAGCTCACCCGGGACAGGGCTGACCGGGGAGCTGTTTTTT,CASSPGTGLTGELFF